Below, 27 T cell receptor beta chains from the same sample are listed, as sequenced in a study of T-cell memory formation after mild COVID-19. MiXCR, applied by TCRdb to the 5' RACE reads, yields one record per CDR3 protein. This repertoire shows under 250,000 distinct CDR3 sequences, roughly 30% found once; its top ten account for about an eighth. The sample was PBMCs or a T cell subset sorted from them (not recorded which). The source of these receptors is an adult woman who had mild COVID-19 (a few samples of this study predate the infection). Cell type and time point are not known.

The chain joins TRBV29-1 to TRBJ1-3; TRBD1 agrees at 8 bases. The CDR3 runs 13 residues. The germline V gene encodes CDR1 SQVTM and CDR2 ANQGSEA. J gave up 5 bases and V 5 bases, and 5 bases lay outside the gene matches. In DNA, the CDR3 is TGCAGCGTTCAACAGGGGGACCGAAACACCATATATTTT. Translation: CSVQQGDRNTIYF.

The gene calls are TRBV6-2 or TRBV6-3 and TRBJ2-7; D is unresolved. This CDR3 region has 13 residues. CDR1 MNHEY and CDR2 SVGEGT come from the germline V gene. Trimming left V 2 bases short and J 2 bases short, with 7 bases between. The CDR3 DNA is TGTGCCAGCAGTTACGGGCAGACCTACGAGCAGTACTTC. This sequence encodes CASSYGQTYEQYF.

The CDR3 nucleotides are TGTGCCAGCAGTTTTGGGGACTTTCGGAACACCGGGGAGCTGTTTTTT. Protein sequence: CASSFGDFRNTGELFF. The V call is TRBV12-3 or TRBV12-4, the J call TRBJ2-2; tentative D call: TRBD2 (6 bases). Trimming removed 3 bases from V and 1 base from J, with 12 bases in between. CDR3 length: 16 amino acids.

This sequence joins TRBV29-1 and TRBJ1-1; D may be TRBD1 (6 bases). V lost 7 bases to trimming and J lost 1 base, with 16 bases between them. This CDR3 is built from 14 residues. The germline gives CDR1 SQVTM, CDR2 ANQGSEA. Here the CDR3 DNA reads TGCAGCGCCTCGGCGCCAGGGGCGAACACTGAAGCTTTCTTT. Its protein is CSASAPGANTEAFF.

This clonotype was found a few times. Here the CDR3 reads CASSQAGRGRYEQYF. DNA of the CDR3: TGCGCCAGCAGCCAAGCTGGCAGGGGGAGGTACGAGCAGTACTTC. V usage is TRBV4-1 and J usage is TRBJ2-7, with D possibly being TRBD1 (7 bases). The V and J ends lost 1 base and 4 bases respectively, with 14 bases between them. Germline CDR1 is MGHRA and CDR2 is YSYEKL. The CDR3 is 15 residues long.

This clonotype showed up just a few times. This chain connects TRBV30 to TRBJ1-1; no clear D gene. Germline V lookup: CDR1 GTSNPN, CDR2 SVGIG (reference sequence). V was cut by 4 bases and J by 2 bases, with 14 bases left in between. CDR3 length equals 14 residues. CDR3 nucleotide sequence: TGTGCCTGGATGTTATTTCGGACTAACACTGAAGCTTTCTTT. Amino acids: CAWMLFRTNTEAFF.

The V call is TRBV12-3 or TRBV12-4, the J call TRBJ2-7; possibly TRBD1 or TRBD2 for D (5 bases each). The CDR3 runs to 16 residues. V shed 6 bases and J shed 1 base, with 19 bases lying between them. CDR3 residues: CASRSKDGKGSYEQYF. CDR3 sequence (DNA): TGTGCCAGCAGATCTAAGGACGGGAAGGGGTCCTACGAGCAGTACTTC.

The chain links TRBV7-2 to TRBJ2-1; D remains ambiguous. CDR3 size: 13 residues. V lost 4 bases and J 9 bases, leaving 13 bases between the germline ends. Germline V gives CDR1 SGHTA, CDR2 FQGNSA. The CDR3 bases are TGTGCCAGCAGCTGGAAAGAGAGTGGTGAGCAGTTCTTC. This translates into CASSWKESGEQFF.

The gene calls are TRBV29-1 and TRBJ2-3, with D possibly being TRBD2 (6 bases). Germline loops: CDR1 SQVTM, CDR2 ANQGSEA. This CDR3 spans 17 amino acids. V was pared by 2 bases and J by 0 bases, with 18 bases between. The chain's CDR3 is CSVERAAASASTDTQYF. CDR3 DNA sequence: TGCAGCGTTGAAAGGGCCGCTGCTAGCGCCAGCACAGATACGCAGTATTTT.

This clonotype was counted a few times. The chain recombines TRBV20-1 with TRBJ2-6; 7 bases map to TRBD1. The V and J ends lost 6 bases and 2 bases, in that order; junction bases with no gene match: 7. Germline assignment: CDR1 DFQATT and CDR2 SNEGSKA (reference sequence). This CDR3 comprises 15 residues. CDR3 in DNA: TGCAGTGCCCCCACTCAGGGGGCTGGGGCCAACGTCCTGACTTTC. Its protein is CSAPTQGAGANVLTF.

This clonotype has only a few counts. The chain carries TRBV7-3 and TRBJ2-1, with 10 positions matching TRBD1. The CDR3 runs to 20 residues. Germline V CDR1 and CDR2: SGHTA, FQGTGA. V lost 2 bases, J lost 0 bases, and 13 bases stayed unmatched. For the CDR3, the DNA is TGTGCCAGCAGCTTATTTTCCCCTTCGACAGGGGGCTTCTCCTACAATGAGCAGTTCTTC. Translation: CASSLFSPSTGGFSYNEQFF.

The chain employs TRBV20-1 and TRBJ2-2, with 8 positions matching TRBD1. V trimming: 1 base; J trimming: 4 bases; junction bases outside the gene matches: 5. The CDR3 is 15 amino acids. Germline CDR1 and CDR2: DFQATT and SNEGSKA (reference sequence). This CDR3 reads CSARGTTGATGELFF. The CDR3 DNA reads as TGCAGTGCTAGAGGAACGACAGGGGCCACCGGGGAGCTGTTTTTT.

Here the CDR3 reads CASSFREETQYF. For the CDR3, the DNA is TGTGCCAGCAGCTTCAGGGAAGAGACCCAGTACTTC. The chain joins TRBV7-9 to TRBJ2-5; maybe TRBD1 (5 bases). The length of the CDR3 is 12 residues. Germline V gene lookup returns CDR1 SEHNR and CDR2 FQNEAQ (reference sequence). Trimming removed 3 bases at V and 3 bases at J, with 5 bases between.

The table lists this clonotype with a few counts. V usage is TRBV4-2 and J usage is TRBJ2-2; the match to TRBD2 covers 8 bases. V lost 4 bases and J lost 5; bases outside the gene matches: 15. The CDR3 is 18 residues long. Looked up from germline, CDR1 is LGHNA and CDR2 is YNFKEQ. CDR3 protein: CASSPPGIAGGGTGELFF. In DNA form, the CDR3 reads TGTGCCAGCAGCCCGCCCGGGATCGCGGGGGGCGGTACCGGGGAGCTGTTTTTT.

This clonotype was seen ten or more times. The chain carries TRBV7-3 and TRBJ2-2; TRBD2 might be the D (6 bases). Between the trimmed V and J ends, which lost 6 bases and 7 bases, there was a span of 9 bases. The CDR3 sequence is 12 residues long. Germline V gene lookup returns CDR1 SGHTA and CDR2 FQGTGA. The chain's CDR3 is CASRRENGELFF. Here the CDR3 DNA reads TGTGCCAGCAGACGGGAGAACGGGGAGCTGTTTTTT.

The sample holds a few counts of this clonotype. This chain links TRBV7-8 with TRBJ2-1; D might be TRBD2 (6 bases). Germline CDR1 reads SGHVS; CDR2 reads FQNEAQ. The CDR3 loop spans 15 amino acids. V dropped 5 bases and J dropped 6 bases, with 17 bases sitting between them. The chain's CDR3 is CASSRLGREVNEQFF. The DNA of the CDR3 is TGTGCCAGCAGCCGCTTAGGGCGGGAAGTCAATGAGCAGTTCTTC. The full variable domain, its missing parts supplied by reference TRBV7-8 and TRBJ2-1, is GAGVSQSPRYKVAKRGQDVALRCDPISGHVSLFWYQQALGQGPEFLTYFQNEAQLDKSGLPSDRFFAERPEGSVSTLKIQRTQQEDSAVYLCASSRLGREVNEQFFGPGTRLTVL.

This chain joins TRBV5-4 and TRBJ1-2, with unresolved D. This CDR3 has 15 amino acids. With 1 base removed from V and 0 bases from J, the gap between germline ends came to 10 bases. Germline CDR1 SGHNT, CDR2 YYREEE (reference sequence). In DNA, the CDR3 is TGTGCCAGCAGCTTGTTCCGGGGAGCTAACTATGGCTACACCTTC. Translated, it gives CASSLFRGANYGYTF.

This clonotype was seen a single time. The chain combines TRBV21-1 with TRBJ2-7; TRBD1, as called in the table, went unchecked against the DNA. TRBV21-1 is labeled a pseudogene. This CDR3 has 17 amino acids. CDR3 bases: TGTGCCAGCAGCAAGGGACAGGGGAACCCCGGTTCCAACGAGCAGTACTTC. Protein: CASSKGQGNPGSNEQYF.

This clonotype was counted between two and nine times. CDR3 region: CAWGRSGRALNEQFF. CDR3 nucleotides: TGTGCCTGGGGGAGGAGCGGGAGGGCCTTAAATGAGCAGTTCTTC. The chain uses TRBV30 and TRBJ2-1; 10 bases line up with TRBD2. Germline V lookup: CDR1 GTSNPN, CDR2 SVGIG (reference sequence). The CDR3 is made up of 15 amino acids. V dropped 5 bases and J dropped 7; count of bases not matched to a gene: 11.

In nucleotides, the CDR3 is TGTGCCAGCAGATGGGAAGGGGGGGCCTCAGGTACGCAGTATTTT. Amino acids: CASRWEGGASGTQYF. J is TRBJ2-3 and V is TRBV6-1; weak D call: TRBD2 (7 bases). CDR1 is MNHNS and CDR2 is SASEGT in the germline V gene. V dropped 6 bases and J dropped 8 bases, with 21 bases sitting between them. The CDR3 sequence is 15 residues long.

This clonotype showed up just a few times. CDR3 loop: CASSAYSGGLPFGTEAFF. The CDR3, as DNA: TGTGCCAGCAGTGCCTATTCCGGGGGTCTCCCCTTTGGCACTGAAGCTTTCTTT. The rearrangement joins TRBV27 to TRBJ1-1; possibly TRBD1 for D (5 bases). From germline, CDR1 is MNHEY and CDR2 SMNVEV (reference sequence). Trimming took 5 bases from V and 4 from J, leaving 26 bases between them. The CDR3 has 18 amino acids.

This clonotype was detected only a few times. CDR3 in amino acids: CASRPSIAEQFF. For the CDR3, the DNA is TGTGCCAGCAGACCATCGATAGCGGAGCAGTTCTTC. V and J are TRBV12-3 or TRBV12-4 and TRBJ2-1; maybe TRBD2 (5 bases). This CDR3 contains 12 residues. With 6 bases removed from V and 10 bases from J, the gap between germline ends came to 13 bases.

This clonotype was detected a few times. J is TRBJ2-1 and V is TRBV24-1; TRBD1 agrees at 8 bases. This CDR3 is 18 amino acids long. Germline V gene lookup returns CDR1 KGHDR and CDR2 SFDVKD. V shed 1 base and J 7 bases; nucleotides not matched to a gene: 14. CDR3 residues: CATSDFRGRLPHVNEQFF. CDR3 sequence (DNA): TGTGCCACCAGTGATTTCAGGGGGCGCCTTCCCCATGTAAATGAGCAGTTCTTC.

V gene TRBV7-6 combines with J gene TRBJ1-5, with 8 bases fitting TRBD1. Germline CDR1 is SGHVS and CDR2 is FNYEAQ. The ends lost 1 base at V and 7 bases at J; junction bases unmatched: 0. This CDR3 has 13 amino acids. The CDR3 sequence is CASSLGDRQPQHF. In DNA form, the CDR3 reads TGTGCCAGCAGCTTAGGGGACAGGCAGCCCCAGCATTTT.

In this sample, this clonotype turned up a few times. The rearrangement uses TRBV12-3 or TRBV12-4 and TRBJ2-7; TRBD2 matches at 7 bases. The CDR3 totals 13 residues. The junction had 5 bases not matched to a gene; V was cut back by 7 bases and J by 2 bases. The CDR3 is CASTWGGAYEQYF. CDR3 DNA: TGTGCCAGCACGTGGGGGGGGGCCTACGAGCAGTACTTC.

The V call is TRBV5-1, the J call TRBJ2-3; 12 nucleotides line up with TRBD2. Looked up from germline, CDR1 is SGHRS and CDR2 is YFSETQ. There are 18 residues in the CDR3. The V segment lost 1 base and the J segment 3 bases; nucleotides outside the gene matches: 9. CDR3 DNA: TGCGCCAGCAGCTTGAGACCCACTAGCGGGGGGCCGACAGATACGCAGTATTTT. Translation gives CASSLRPTSGGPTDTQYF.

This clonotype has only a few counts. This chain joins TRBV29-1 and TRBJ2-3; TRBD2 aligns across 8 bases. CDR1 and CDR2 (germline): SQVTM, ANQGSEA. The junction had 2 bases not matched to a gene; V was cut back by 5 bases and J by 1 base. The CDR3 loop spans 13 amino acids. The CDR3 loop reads CSVRRGGTDTQYF. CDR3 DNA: TGCAGCGTTCGGCGGGGGGGCACAGATACGCAGTATTTT.